These 5 T cell receptor beta chains were all obtained from the same sample, sequenced in a study of T cells in Graves' hyperthyroidism and ophthalmopathy. TCR beta CDR3 region amplification was performed from RNA transcripts. Primed by the HTBI set, a first-round RT-PCR was run on the TCR CDR3. MiXCR was run by TCRdb on the multiplex PCR reads, yielding one entry per CDR3 protein. This table holds 650,000 to 750,000 distinct CDR3 sequences, around 13% found once. Sequenced input: blood. Receptor source: a young woman with Graves' hyperthyroidism.

The genes are TRBV7-9 and TRBJ1-3; D is uncertain. The CDR3 has 15 residues. Germline CDR1 reads SEHNR; CDR2 reads FQNEAQ (reference sequence). The V end was cut by 8 bases, the J end by 2 bases, with 16 bases between. The DNA of the CDR3 is TGTGCCAGCGGCCCGACCTTCGGACCTGGAAACACCATATATTTT. Its translation is CASGPTFGPGNTIYF.

This clonotype was seen at least ten times. This sequence joins TRBV20-1 and TRBJ2-3, with D possibly being TRBD2 (7 bases). V was shortened by 7 bases and J by 2 bases, with 19 bases between the two germline ends. The CDR3 is 15 residues long. Germline assignment: CDR1 DFQATT and CDR2 SNEGSKA (reference sequence). CDR3 DNA: TGCAGTGGCCCGAGGAGCGGGACAAACACAGATACGCAGTATTTT. This codes for CSGPRSGTNTDTQYF.

This clonotype showed up many times. The chain recombines TRBV2 with TRBJ1-2; D is ambiguous. Trimming left V 2 bases short and J 4 bases short, with 14 bases between. The CDR3 loop spans 15 amino acids. Germline CDR1 SNHLY, CDR2 FYNNEI. The CDR3 spells CASSETPGSSYGYTF. DNA for the CDR3: TGTGCCAGCAGTGAAACACCTGGTTCGAGCTATGGCTACACCTTC.

This clonotype has a count of ten or more. The V call is TRBV20-1, the J call TRBJ2-1; D is perhaps TRBD2 (6 bases). Germline V gives CDR1 DFQATT, CDR2 SNEGSKA (reference sequence). Deletions cut 1 base from V and 1 base from J, with 8 bases between. CDR3 length: 14 residues. The CDR3 loop reads CSARVGRSYNEQFF. CDR3 sequence (DNA): TGCAGTGCTAGAGTCGGGAGATCCTACAATGAGCAGTTCTTC.

The table lists this clonotype with many counts. This chain joins TRBV20-1 and TRBJ2-1; 7 positions match TRBD2. V shed 3 bases and J 0 bases; nucleotides not matched to a gene: 8. Germline CDR1 and CDR2: DFQATT and SNEGSKA (reference sequence). The CDR3 covers 16 residues. The CDR3 nucleotides are TGCAGTGCTAGCCTGGGGGGGACTTACTCCTACAATGAGCAGTTCTTC. Translated, it gives CSASLGGTYSYNEQFF.